Presented here are 9 T cell receptor beta chains from one specimen sequenced in a study of PD-1 blockade in classical Hodgkin lymphoma. Only in-frame clones appear in the TCRdb table, and some are missing; sequencing was by immunoSEQ multiplex PCR. The sample lists about 9,700 clones; around 79% were seen once. Time point given: cycle 4 day 1 (C4D1), after less than 7 weeks of nivolumab. Every patient was affected by relapse after autologous stem cell transplantation, while exposure to brentuximab vedotin was not uniform. Magnetic negative selection of thawed PBMCs was the method by which CD4+ T cells were purified. The material sequenced was CD4+ T cells from blood, taken before the fourth cycle of nivolumab. The origin of the receptors is a human donor with classical Hodgkin lymphoma.

The chain recombines TRBV18 with TRBJ2-2; 8 bases are shared with TRBD1. The CDR3 covers 15 residues. The J segment lost 2 bases and the V segment lost 5 bases, leaving 4 bases of the junction unmatched. Germline CDR1 is KGHSH and CDR2 is LQKENI. The CDR3 DNA is TGTGCCAGCTCATCGGACAGGGTCAACACCGGGGAGCTGTTTTTT. Translation gives CASSSDRVNTGELFF.

This chain links TRBV4-1 with TRBJ2-3; the D is unclear. There are 14 residues in the CDR3. Germline loops: CDR1 MGHRA, CDR2 YSYEKL. V lost 4 bases and J lost 1, with 9 bases in between. In DNA form, the CDR3 reads TGCGCCAGCAGCCTTTCCACGCGCACAGATACGCAGTATTTT. Translated: CASSLSTRTDTQYF.

This chain uses TRBV7-1 with TRBJ1-3, with D possibly matching TRBD1 (6 bases). TRBV7-1 is an ORF, and what it does is uncertain. Trimming stripped 5 bases from V and 3 bases from J, with 11 bases between. This CDR3 spans 14 amino acids. CDR3 sequence: CASSPYRVGNTIYF. The CDR3 DNA reads TGTGCCAGCAGCCCGTACAGGGTTGGAAACACCATATATTTT.

The chain employs TRBV6-1 and TRBJ2-2, with TRBD1 as a possible D gene (6 bases). Germline CDR1 is MNHNS and CDR2 is SASEGT. The CDR3 runs 14 residues. V dropped 0 bases and J dropped 6 bases, with 8 bases sitting between them. This chain's CDR3 is CASSEARTAGELFF. Written as DNA, the CDR3 is TGTGCCAGCAGTGAAGCCCGGACAGCCGGGGAGCTGTTTTTT.

This clone was recorded a few times. This specimen includes other DNA sequences encoding the same CDR3. This chain connects TRBV6-1 to TRBJ2-5; 7 nucleotides line up with TRBD2. The CDR3 has 14 amino acids. The V gene's germline CDR1 is MNHNS and CDR2 SASEGT. V gave up 2 bases and J gave up 5 bases; unmatched junction bases: 5. CDR3 amino acids: CASSESSGGETQYF. The CDR3 DNA sequence: TGTGCCAGCAGTGAATCCTCCGGGGGGGAGACCCAGTACTTC.

The chain links TRBV7-3 to TRBJ2-7; 9 bases map to TRBD2. Germline V CDR1 and CDR2: SGHTA, FQGTGA. The junction had 8 bases not matched to a gene; V was cut back by 5 bases and J by 6 bases. The CDR3 is 14 amino acids. The CDR3 loop is CASSASGGLGEQYF. As DNA, the CDR3 is TGTGCCAGCAGCGCAAGCGGGGGGCTCGGCGAGCAGTACTTC. Full variable domain (missing parts from reference TRBV7-3 and TRBJ2-7): GAGVSQTPSNKVTEKGKYVELRCDPISGHTALYWYRQSLGQGPEFLIYFQGTGAADDSGLPNDRFFAVRPEGSVSTLKIQRTERGDSAVYLCASSASGGLGEQYFGPGTRLTVT.

The gene calls are TRBV5-4 and TRBJ1-6, with 7 bases that match TRBD1. Germline V lookup: CDR1 SGHNT, CDR2 YYREEE (reference sequence). CDR3 length equals 17 residues. Trimming cost V 0 bases and J 7 bases; bases outside gene matches: 10. This chain's CDR3 is CASSLGAGTVRNSPLHF. The DNA for the CDR3 is TGTGCCAGCAGCTTGGGGGCGGGGACAGTGAGGAATTCACCCCTCCACTTT.

This clone showed up just a few times. The chain links TRBV30 to TRBJ1-1; 7 nucleotides line up with TRBD1. Germline CDR1 reads GTSNPN; CDR2 reads SVGIG (reference sequence). J lost 0 bases, V lost 2 bases, and 3 bases had no gene match. The length of the CDR3 is 14 residues. In DNA, the CDR3 is TGTGCCTGGAGTTCAGACAGGGTGAACACTGAAGCTTTCTTT. Protein sequence: CAWSSDRVNTEAFF. The whole variable domain, filled in from reference TRBV30 and TRBJ1-1, reads SQTIHQWPATLVQPVGSPLSLECTVEGTSNPNLYWYRQAAGRGLQLLFYSVGIGQISSEVPQNLSASRPQDRQFILSSKKLLLSDSGFYLCAWSSDRVNTEAFFGQGTRLTVV.

The chain couples TRBV21-1 to TRBJ2-7; the DNA was not used to check the table's D call, TRBD1. TRBV21-1 is tagged as a pseudogene. The CDR3 spans 14 residues. CDR3 sequence reads: CASSKVTGHNEQYV. In nucleotides, the CDR3 is TGTGCCAGCAGCAAAGTAACAGGGCATAACGAGCAGTACGTC.